The present TCR beta chain was sequenced within a study of CD8 T cells in Susac syndrome. TCR beta sequencing covered blood CD8+ and CD4+ T cells. Matching for age and sex applied to the controls, who were healthy donors. The CDR3 has 11 amino acids. Trimming removed 10 bases at V and 1 base at J, with 7 bases between. Germline assignment: CDR1 SNHLY and CDR2 FYNNEI. After extraction with the RNeasy kit, about 0.45 to 1 ug of the RNA was reverse transcribed using random hexamers. Amplification of TCR beta CDR3 spanned 54 Vbeta and 13 Jbeta via immunoSEQ multiplex PCR. A single record per CDR3 protein comes from TCRdb applying MiXCR to the immunoSEQ multiplex PCR reads. The profile shows around 56,000 distinct CDR3 sequences, approximately 92% of them singletons.

Sequenced input: CD8+ T cells from PBMCs. The rearrangement uses TRBV2 and TRBJ2-5; D is uncertain. The clonotype was recovered from a human donor in good health. CDR3 region: CATEVQETQYF. The CDR3 region has the DNA TGTGCCACAGAGGTCCAAGAGACCCAGTACTTC.